This paragraph covers one T cell receptor beta chain sequence. As originally analysed: Reference gene primer amplification yielded estimated nucleated cell counts. Only in-frame clones appear in the TCRdb table, and some are missing; sequencing was by immunoSEQ multiplex PCR. V, J and clone size were drawn from that table, and D and trimming were deduced from the DNA. The sample lists about 60,000 clones, 80% to 90% occurring once. The data are from a study of blood T cell repertoires in COVID-19. Study-wide background: T cells, B-cell-depleted T cells, or PBMCs provided the cDNA or gDNA that served as material.

Per the germline V gene, CDR1 is SGHTA and CDR2 is FQGNSA. Trimming removed 0 bases from V and 6 bases from J, with 12 bases in between. The CDR3 spans 14 residues. This chain links TRBV7-2 with TRBJ2-7; TRBD2 might be the D (5 bases). Sequenced material: peripheral blood. This receptor was identified in a man aged 40-49 years with acute or convalescent COVID-19. The CDR3 reads CASSLAVSGGEQYF. DNA for the CDR3: TGTGCCAGCAGCTTAGCGGTCTCCGGAGGCGAGCAGTACTTC. Drawing the rest from reference TRBV7-2 and TRBJ2-7, the complete variable domain is GAGVSQSPSNKVTEKGKDVELRCDPISGHTALYWYRQSLGQGLEFLIYFQGNSAPDKSGLPSDRFSAERTGGSVSTLTIQRTQQEDSAVYLCASSLAVSGGEQYFGPGTRLTVT.